The next 30 T cell receptor beta chains were all read from a single sample in a study of cytomegalovirus exposure and HLA in healthy donors. In the PCR, 60 Vbeta and 13 Jbeta primers were used. This table comes from immunoSEQ multiplex PCR, and its TCRdb copy is limited to in-frame clones, with some not included. The top ten hold 0.63% of the sample, which has 210,000 or so clones, just over 75% seen once. The sequenced sample consisted of PBMCs. Source of these receptors: a man younger than 30 in good health and CMV-seronegative.

V usage is TRBV10-1 and J usage is TRBJ2-7, with TRBD2 as a possible D gene (6 bases). The CDR3 contains 13 residues. Per germline, CDR1 WNHNN and CDR2 SYGVQD (reference sequence). Between the trimmed V and J ends, which lost 4 bases and 2 bases, there was a span of 9 bases. CDR3 sequence reads: CASSGDLAYEQYF. Written as DNA, the CDR3 is TGCGCCAGCAGTGGGGACTTAGCCTACGAGCAGTACTTC.

V and J are TRBV30 and TRBJ2-7; TRBD1 might be the D (5 bases). Germline V gives CDR1 GTSNPN, CDR2 SVGIG (reference sequence). The length of the CDR3 is 13 residues. V dropped 0 bases and J dropped 2 bases, with 8 bases sitting between them. CDR3 residues: CAWSVGVTYEQYF. DNA for the CDR3: TGTGCCTGGAGTGTAGGGGTTACCTACGAGCAGTACTTC.

This chain links TRBV2 with TRBJ1-2, with a possible D match to TRBD1 (5 bases). CDR3 length equals 15 residues. Germline V lookup: CDR1 SNHLY, CDR2 FYNNEI. The V gene lost 10 bases and the J gene lost 4 bases, with 22 bases spanning the gap. CDR3 DNA sequence: TGTGCCATACCAAGTGGGCAGGGAGGGGTCTATGGCTACACCTTC. Translated: CAIPSGQGGVYGYTF. Based on the CDR3 plus reference TRBV2 and TRBJ1-2, the full variable domain is EPEVTQTPSHQVTQMGQEVILRCVPISNHLYFYWYRQILGQKVEFLVSFYNNEISEKSEIFDDQFSVERPDGSNFTLKIRSTKLEDSAMYFCAIPSGQGGVYGYTFGSGTRLTVV.

This clone was counted only a few times. The rearrangement uses TRBV12-5 and TRBJ2-2; TRBD2 is a possible D gene (5 bases). The CDR3 has 17 amino acids. V was pared by 3 bases and J by 1 base, with 15 bases between. Germline V lookup: CDR1 LGHNT, CDR2 FRNRAP. In DNA, the CDR3 is TGTGCTAGTGGTTTCAGCAACACTAGAGGGAACACCGGGGAGCTGTTTTTT. It translates to CASGFSNTRGNTGELFF.

The CDR3 DNA reads as TGCGCCAGCAGCCAAGATCCGGATCAGCCCCAGCATTTT. It encodes CASSQDPDQPQHF. V is TRBV4-1 and J is TRBJ1-5; D remains ambiguous. V dropped 0 bases and J dropped 5 bases, with 5 bases sitting between them. The germline CDR1 and CDR2 sequences are MGHRA and YSYEKL. This CDR3 has 13 residues.

V is TRBV5-1 and J is TRBJ2-1; 8 bases fit TRBD2. The CDR3 covers 14 residues. V was pared by 5 bases and J by 8 bases, with 9 bases of the junction left unmatched. Germline loops: CDR1 SGHRS, CDR2 YFSETQ. In DNA, the CDR3 is TGCGCCAGCAGAGGCGGGACTAGTCCCTATGAGCAGTTCTTC. It yields the protein CASRGGTSPYEQFF.

The CDR3 DNA reads as TGTGCCACCCGCCGGGACTCCGCCATTCAGTACTTC. Protein product: CATRRDSAIQYF. The rearrangement joins TRBV19 to TRBJ2-4, with D tentatively TRBD2 (6 bases). Trimming cost V 10 bases and J 9 bases, with 16 bases left between them. Germline values: CDR1 LNHDA, CDR2 SQIVND (reference sequence). This CDR3 comprises 12 residues.

Note on this clone: Distinct nucleotide sequences in the sample also encode this CDR3. This chain joins TRBV9 and TRBJ1-2; the D is unclear. CDR3 size: 13 residues. CDR1 is SGDLS and CDR2 is YYNGEE in the germline V gene. V was trimmed by 0 bases and J by 2 bases, leaving 5 bases between them. CDR3 loop: CASSVDSNYGYTF. The CDR3 DNA follows: TGTGCCAGCAGCGTAGACAGCAACTATGGCTACACCTTC.

The V gene is TRBV30, the J gene TRBJ1-1; D uncertain. This CDR3 is 11 amino acids long. Germline CDR1 and CDR2: GTSNPN and SVGIG (reference sequence). With 5 bases removed from V and 6 bases from J, the gap between germline ends came to 10 bases. The CDR3 nucleotides are TGTGCCTGGGGGTTGAGGGCTGAAGCTTTCTTT. It encodes CAWGLRAEAFF.

The genes are TRBV5-1 and TRBJ2-1, with 7 bases lining up with TRBD1. The germline V gene has CDR1 SGHRS and CDR2 YFSETQ. The CDR3 extends over 14 amino acids. The ends lost 0 bases at V and 7 bases at J; junction bases unmatched: 4. CDR3 protein: CASSLDPRGNEQFF. The CDR3 nucleotides are TGCGCCAGCAGCTTGGACCCCAGGGGGAATGAGCAGTTCTTC. The full variable domain, with the rest looked up from reference TRBV5-1 and TRBJ2-1, is KAGVTQTPRYLIKTRGQQVTLSCSPISGHRSVSWYQQTPGQGLQFLFEYFSETQRNKGNFPGRFSGRQFSNSRSEMNVSTLELGDSALYLCASSLDPRGNEQFFGPGTRLTVL.

V and J are TRBV11-1 and TRBJ2-1, with D perhaps TRBD2 (7 bases). This CDR3 region has 16 residues. Germline CDR1 reads SGHAT; CDR2 reads FQDESV (reference sequence). The V end was cut by 4 bases, the J end by 9 bases, with 22 bases between. The DNA for the CDR3 is TGTGCCAGCAGCTCATTTGGGGCGGGGGCTTCCGGTGAGCAGTTCTTC. This codes for CASSSFGAGASGEQFF.

The genes are TRBV6-1 and TRBJ1-1; the D is unclear. This CDR3 has 14 amino acids. Germline V gene sequence: CDR1 MNHNS, CDR2 SASEGT. With 4 bases removed from V and 0 bases from J, the gap between germline ends came to 9 bases. In nucleotides, the CDR3 is TGTGCCAGCAGTGTAGCCAGTCTGAACACTGAAGCTTTCTTT. Amino acids: CASSVASLNTEAFF.

The chain couples TRBV6-5 to TRBJ2-7; a possible D gene is TRBD1 (6 bases). This CDR3 is 15 amino acids long. The V and J ends lost 6 bases and 2 bases respectively, with 17 bases between them. In germline, CDR1 is MNHEY, CDR2 SVGAGI. CDR3 loop: CASRNPGTSAYEQYF. The DNA for the CDR3 is TGTGCCAGCAGGAACCCCGGGACATCGGCCTACGAGCAGTACTTC.

The chain recombines TRBV5-1 with TRBJ2-1; D is perhaps TRBD2 (6 bases). V gave up 4 bases and J gave up 13 bases, with 18 bases separating them. Germline lookup yields CDR1 SGHRS and CDR2 YFSETQ. This CDR3 is 13 amino acids long. CDR3 bases: TGCGCCAGCAGCGCCGGGACTTCCGATCTACAGTTCTTC. This codes for CASSAGTSDLQFF.

The chain combines TRBV27 with TRBJ2-2; a possible D gene is TRBD2 (6 bases). The CDR3 spans 15 residues. With 2 bases removed from V and 8 bases from J, the gap between germline ends came to 15 bases. Germline values: CDR1 MNHEY, CDR2 SMNVEV (reference sequence). CDR3 residues: CASSLRGAGPGELFF. The CDR3 DNA follows: TGTGCCAGCAGTTTAAGAGGGGCGGGACCAGGGGAGCTGTTTTTT.

This sequence joins TRBV5-6 and TRBJ1-1; tentative D call: TRBD1 (5 bases). Germline CDR1 SGHDT, CDR2 YYEEEE. V dropped 0 bases and J dropped 1 base, with 7 bases sitting between them. The length of the CDR3 is 14 residues. CDR3 nucleotide sequence: TGTGCCAGCAGCTTGGAAGACAGGAACACTGAAGCTTTCTTT. This codes for CASSLEDRNTEAFF.

The rearrangement links TRBV18 to TRBJ2-1; D ambiguous. Trimming shortened V by 3 bases and J by 7 bases, and 4 bases separated the two germline ends. This CDR3 has 11 amino acids. CDR1 and CDR2 from the germline V gene are KGHSH and LQKENI. The DNA of the CDR3 is TGTGCCAGCTCACCTCTAAATGAGCAGTTCTTC. Translating gives CASSPLNEQFF.

The rearrangement joins TRBV4-1 to TRBJ1-1, with a possible D match to TRBD1 (5 bases). The germline V and J ends were trimmed by 4 bases and 5 bases, with 14 bases remaining between them. Germline CDR1 and CDR2: MGHRA and YSYEKL. CDR3 length equals 14 residues. CDR3 amino acids: CASSLILGGTEAFF. Written as DNA, the CDR3 is TGCGCCAGCAGCCTTATCTTGGGGGGGACTGAAGCTTTCTTT.

The genes are TRBV10-3 and TRBJ2-2, with 7 positions matching TRBD1. The trim removed 4 bases at V and 4 bases at J, leaving 0 bases unmatched. The CDR3 length is 13 residues. CDR1 is ENHRY, CDR2 SYGVKD, per germline. CDR3 sequence reads: CAISGTGTGELFF. CDR3 DNA sequence: TGTGCCATCAGTGGGACAGGCACCGGGGAGCTGTTTTTT.

In its sample, this clone was seen a few times. J is TRBJ2-6 and V is TRBV7-9, with D unclear. Germline V gives CDR1 SEHNR, CDR2 FQNEAQ (reference sequence). V was pared by 6 bases and J by 4 bases, with 10 bases between. The CDR3 consists of 14 residues. The CDR3 loop reads CASSPPLGANVLTF. In DNA form, the CDR3 reads TGTGCCAGCAGTCCGCCACTCGGGGCCAACGTCCTGACTTTC.

This clone was observed a few times. The CDR3 nucleotides read TGTGCCAGCAGCTTCTACCGACTCCAAAATGAGCAGTTCTTC. This translates into CASSFYRLQNEQFF. This chain connects TRBV5-4 to TRBJ2-1, with unresolved D. The CDR3 length is 14 residues. Trimming left V 2 bases short and J 7 bases short, with 13 bases between. The germline CDR1 and CDR2 sequences are SGHNT and YYREEE (reference sequence).

The chain couples TRBV7-8 to TRBJ2-2, with D unclear. Between the trimmed V and J ends, which lost 0 bases and 6 bases, there was a span of 8 bases. Germline V gene data show CDR1 as SGHVS and CDR2 as FQNEAQ. CDR3 length equals 14 residues. CDR3 amino acids: CASSLAVRAGELFF. The CDR3 bases are TGTGCCAGCAGCTTAGCGGTACGGGCCGGGGAGCTGTTTTTT.

The chain carries TRBV30 and TRBJ2-1; perhaps TRBD2 as D (5 bases). Germline V gene sequence: CDR1 GTSNPN, CDR2 SVGIG (reference sequence). Trimming pared 1 base from V and 3 bases from J, leaving 7 bases between. The CDR3 length is 13 residues. Here the CDR3 reads CAWSAGNYNEQFF. CDR3 DNA sequence: TGTGCCTGGAGTGCCGGGAACTACAATGAGCAGTTCTTC. Together with reference TRBV30 and TRBJ2-1, the CDR3 gives the full variable domain: SQTIHQWPATLVQPVGSPLSLECTVEGTSNPNLYWYRQAAGRGLQLLFYSVGIGQISSEVPQNLSASRPQDRQFILSSKKLLLSDSGFYLCAWSAGNYNEQFFGPGTRLTVL.

This rearrangement joins TRBV19 to TRBJ2-7, with TRBD1 matching over 10 bases. The CDR3 length is 16 residues. CDR1 is LNHDA, CDR2 SQIVND, per germline (reference sequence). Trimming took 5 bases from V and 2 from J; bases not matched to a gene: 9. The CDR3 reads CASSRTPGQGTYEQYF. CDR3 sequence (DNA): TGTGCCAGTAGTCGGACACCGGGACAGGGGACCTACGAGCAGTACTTC. The whole variable domain, filled in from reference TRBV19 and TRBJ2-7, reads DGGITQSPKYLFRKEGQNVTLSCEQNLNHDAMYWYRQDPGQGLRLIYYSQIVNDFQKGDIAEGYSVSREKKESFPLTVTSAQKNPTAFYLCASSRTPGQGTYEQYFGPGTRLTVT.

V is TRBV6-6 and J is TRBJ2-5, with a tentative D call TRBD1 (5 bases). The J call may be wrong; the DNA end is better matched by TRBJ2-7. Looked up from germline, CDR1 is MNHNY and CDR2 is SVGAGI (reference sequence). This CDR3 comprises 14 residues. CDR3 coding DNA: TGTGCCATCCTTGGGGCAGCCCCCTCCTACGAGCAGTACTTC. This gives the protein CAILGAAPSYEQYF.

The V and J genes are TRBV7-9 and TRBJ1-1; D might be TRBD1 (5 bases). Trimming removed 5 bases from V and 5 bases from J, with 18 bases in between. CDR1 and CDR2 from the germline V gene are SEHNR and FQNEAQ (reference sequence). The CDR3 consists of 15 residues. The chain's CDR3 is CASSPSWGGETEAFF. The CDR3 nucleotides are TGTGCCAGCAGCCCCAGCTGGGGGGGGGAGACTGAAGCTTTCTTT.

The genes are TRBV28 and TRBJ2-3; TRBD1 matches at 7 bases. In germline, CDR1 is MDHEN, CDR2 SYDVKM. The CDR3 is 15 residues long. V trimming: 5 bases; J trimming: 0 bases; junction bases outside the gene matches: 5. CDR3: CASSDDRASTDTQYF. For the CDR3, the DNA is TGTGCCAGCAGTGACGACAGGGCGAGCACAGATACGCAGTATTTT.

The rearrangement links TRBV7-9 to TRBJ1-2; 9 bases map to TRBD1. The germline gives CDR1 SEHNR, CDR2 FQNEAQ (reference sequence). The trim removed 7 bases at V and 1 base at J, leaving 7 bases unmatched. CDR3 size: 15 residues. The CDR3 protein is CASTFQGQGNYGYTF. The CDR3 DNA follows: TGTGCCAGCACTTTTCAGGGACAGGGTAACTATGGCTACACCTTC.

This chain joins TRBV4-1 and TRBJ2-7; 15 bases are a match to TRBD2. Germline V gene sequence: CDR1 MGHRA, CDR2 YSYEKL. The CDR3 has 16 amino acids. V shed 4 bases and J 4 bases; nucleotides not matched to a gene: 5. CDR3 nucleotides: TGCGCCAGCAGCCTCGTTGGACTAGCGGGAGGGTACGAGCAGTACTTC. Its protein product is CASSLVGLAGGYEQYF.

V gene TRBV10-3 combines with J gene TRBJ2-5, with D perhaps TRBD2 (5 bases). Germline V gene sequence: CDR1 ENHRY, CDR2 SYGVKD. V was trimmed by 9 bases and J by 4 bases, leaving 9 bases between them. This CDR3 has 11 amino acids. Here the CDR3 reads CAMKAGETQYF. In DNA form, the CDR3 reads TGTGCCATGAAGGCGGGAGAGACCCAGTACTTC.